This TCR beta chain was identified in a study of cytomegalovirus exposure and HLA in healthy donors. Study-level results: Of the V segments, some could not be distinguished, including TRBV6-2 and TRBV6-3, and were excluded.

V lost 3 bases to trimming and J lost 3 bases; unmatched junction nucleotides: 9. The CDR3 totals 17 residues. Per germline, CDR1 MNHNS and CDR2 SASEGT. As for the donors, each was a healthy bone marrow donor. The PCR had 60 Vbeta and 13 Jbeta primers. Assay used: immunoSEQ multiplex PCR; TCRdb lists only in-frame clones, some missing. The data show more than 150,000 clones, about four fifths seen once. Notes on this clone: Its specificity is unknown.

The sequence came from a woman aged 50 to 65 in good health and CMV-seropositive. The rearrangement uses TRBV6-1 and TRBJ2-5; 11 nucleotides match TRBD2. Sequenced material: PBMCs. The CDR3 sequence: CASSDRPTLAGEETQYF. The CDR3 coding sequence is TGTGCCAGCAGTGACCGGCCAACACTAGCGGGGGAAGAGACCCAGTACTTC.